A selection of T cell receptor beta chains follows, all from one sample in a study of blood T cell repertoires in COVID-19. Clones were read by immunoSEQ multiplex PCR, and TCRdb kept only the in-frame ones, dropping some. The sample gives roughly 260,000 clones, about nine tenths of which show up once; about 6.3% is in the top ten. The sample was PBMCs or T cells enriched from blood (not recorded which). These receptor sequences come from a woman aged 25 to 45 with acute COVID-19. The CDR3 runs from the conserved cysteine through the conserved F or W. D genes are given only for firm matches. A row's size may be missing; if present it is once, few, many or a size class.

D gene: .
CDR3 length: 13
V gene: TRBV27
clone size: .
J gene: TRBJ2-7
CDR3 protein: CASRLSGSYEQYF
CDR3 DNA: TGTGCCAGCAGGCTTAGCGGTTCCTACGAGCAGTACTTC

D gene: .
CDR3 length: 12
V gene: TRBV28
clone size: once
J gene: TRBJ1-2
CDR3 protein: CASSLDSLGYTF
CDR3 DNA: TGTGCCAGCAGTTTAGACAGTTTGGGCTACACCTTC

D gene: TRBD1
CDR3 length: 15
V gene: TRBV2
clone size: few
J gene: TRBJ2-1
CDR3 protein: CASSTGTGLYNEQFF
CDR3 DNA: TGTGCCAGCAGTACGGGGACAGGGTTATACAATGAGCAGTTCTTC

D gene: TRBD1
CDR3 length: 17
V gene: TRBV7-9
clone size: .
J gene: TRBJ1-4
CDR3 protein: CASSQGTGGATNEKLFF
CDR3 DNA: TGTGCCAGCAGCCAAGGGACAGGGGGCGCAACTAATGAAAAACTGTTTTTT

D gene: TRBD2
CDR3 length: 14
V gene: TRBV6-4
clone size: .
J gene: TRBJ2-7
CDR3 protein: CASSELAGGYEQYF
CDR3 DNA: TGTGCCAGCAGTGAACTAGCGGGAGGATACGAGCAGTACTTC

D gene: TRBD1
CDR3 length: 15
V gene: TRBV2
clone size: .
J gene: TRBJ2-7
CDR3 protein: CASSDWDRGLYEQYF
CDR3 DNA: TGTGCCAGCAGTGACTGGGACAGGGGGCTCTACGAGCAGTACTTC

D gene: TRBD1
CDR3 length: 13
V gene: TRBV4-1
clone size: .
J gene: TRBJ2-1
CDR3 protein: CASSKDRDDEQFF
CDR3 DNA: TGCGCCAGCAGCAAGGACAGGGATGATGAGCAGTTCTTC

D gene: .
CDR3 length: 10
V gene: TRBV29-1
clone size: .
J gene: TRBJ2-1
CDR3 protein: CSVEADEQFF
CDR3 DNA: TGCAGCGTTGAAGCCGATGAGCAGTTCTTC

D gene: .
CDR3 length: 11
V gene: TRBV12-3/TRBV12-4
clone size: .
J gene: TRBJ2-7
CDR3 protein: CASSHSYEQYF
CDR3 DNA: TGTGCCAGCAGCCACTCCTACGAGCAGTACTTC

D gene: .
CDR3 length: 14
V gene: TRBV25-1
clone size: .
J gene: TRBJ2-3
CDR3 protein: CASSAIASTDTQYF
CDR3 DNA: TGTGCCAGCAGTGCCATAGCTAGCACAGATACGCAGTATTTT

D gene: .
CDR3 length: 16
V gene: TRBV6-1
clone size: .
J gene: TRBJ1-6
CDR3 protein: CASREQRSSYNSPLHF
CDR3 DNA: TGTGCCAGCAGGGAACAGCGCAGCTCCTATAATTCACCCCTCCACTTT

D gene: TRBD1
CDR3 length: 14
V gene: TRBV19
clone size: .
J gene: TRBJ1-6
CDR3 protein: CASSPDRVGSPLHF
CDR3 DNA: TGTGCCAGTAGTCCGGACAGGGTGGGATCACCCCTCCACTTT

D gene: .
CDR3 length: 13
V gene: TRBV27
clone size: large
J gene: TRBJ2-7
CDR3 protein: CASSLPPPGEQYF
CDR3 DNA: TGTGCCAGCAGTTTACCCCCCCCGGGGGAGCAGTACTTC

D gene: TRBD1
CDR3 length: 17
V gene: TRBV10-1
clone size: .
J gene: TRBJ1-2
CDR3 protein: CASSDKFSVGQNYGYTF
CDR3 DNA: TGCGCCAGCAGTGATAAGTTTAGCGTGGGACAGAATTATGGCTACACCTTC

D gene: TRBD2
CDR3 length: 16
V gene: TRBV6-5
clone size: .
J gene: TRBJ2-3
CDR3 protein: CASSYSAGGGPVTQYF
CDR3 DNA: TGTGCCAGCAGTTACTCAGCGGGAGGTGGCCCGGTTACGCAGTATTTT

D gene: .
CDR3 length: 17
V gene: TRBV14
clone size: .
J gene: TRBJ1-2
CDR3 protein: CASSQDRGLVINYGYTF
CDR3 DNA: TGTGCCAGCAGCCAAGATCGTGGGCTTGTGATTAACTATGGCTACACCTTC

D gene: TRBD2
CDR3 length: 15
V gene: TRBV28
clone size: .
J gene: TRBJ2-1
CDR3 protein: CASSLAGVSYNEQFF
CDR3 DNA: TGTGCCAGCAGTTTAGCGGGAGTCTCCTACAATGAGCAGTTCTTC

D gene: TRBD2
CDR3 length: 14
V gene: TRBV27
clone size: .
J gene: TRBJ2-1
CDR3 protein: CASSTRLADDEQFF
CDR3 DNA: TGTGCCAGCAGTACGCGACTAGCGGACGATGAGCAGTTCTTC

D gene: .
CDR3 length: 15
V gene: TRBV15
clone size: few
J gene: TRBJ1-4
CDR3 protein: CATSRAGSRDEKLFF
CDR3 DNA: TGTGCCACCAGCAGAGCGGGGAGTAGAGATGAAAAACTGTTTTTT

D gene: .
CDR3 length: 15
V gene: TRBV7-9
clone size: .
J gene: TRBJ2-2
CDR3 protein: CASSLPKGDTGELFF
CDR3 DNA: TGTGCCAGCAGCTTACCGAAGGGGGACACCGGGGAGCTGTTTTTT

D gene: .
CDR3 length: 16
V gene: TRBV6-1
clone size: .
J gene: TRBJ2-6
CDR3 protein: CASSGVWFAGANVLTF
CDR3 DNA: TGTGCCAGCAGTGGCGTTTGGTTCGCTGGGGCCAACGTCCTGACTTTC

D gene: TRBD2
CDR3 length: 15
V gene: TRBV28
clone size: .
J gene: TRBJ2-1
CDR3 protein: CASSRAGGTDNEQFF
CDR3 DNA: TGTGCCAGCAGCCGCGCGGGAGGAACAGACAATGAGCAGTTCTTC

D gene: TRBD1
CDR3 length: 15
V gene: TRBV19
clone size: .
J gene: TRBJ2-7
CDR3 protein: CASSVGTGGEDEQYF
CDR3 DNA: TGTGCCAGTAGTGTCGGGACAGGGGGCGAGGACGAGCAGTACTTC

D gene: TRBD1
CDR3 length: 17
V gene: TRBV7-2
clone size: few
J gene: TRBJ1-6
CDR3 protein: CASSASRQGSYNSPLHF
CDR3 DNA: TGTGCCAGCAGCGCAAGTAGACAGGGAAGCTATAATTCACCCCTCCACTTT

D gene: .
CDR3 length: 15
V gene: TRBV18
clone size: .
J gene: TRBJ1-4
CDR3 protein: CASAETGRTNEKLFF
CDR3 DNA: TGTGCCAGCGCCGAGACAGGACGGACTAATGAAAAACTGTTTTTT

D gene: TRBD2
CDR3 length: 17
V gene: TRBV7-8
clone size: once
J gene: TRBJ2-2
CDR3 protein: CASSLPSGGAVTGELFF
CDR3 DNA: TGTGCCAGCAGCCTCCCTAGCGGGGGGGCCGTTACCGGGGAGCTGTTTTTT

D gene: TRBD1
CDR3 length: 15
V gene: TRBV2
clone size: .
J gene: TRBJ1-3
CDR3 protein: CASSVRDRVGNTIYF
CDR3 DNA: TGTGCCAGCAGTGTCCGGGACAGGGTTGGAAACACCATATATTTT

D gene: .
CDR3 length: 13
V gene: TRBV2
clone size: .
J gene: TRBJ1-4
CDR3 protein: CASSDGIGEKLFF
CDR3 DNA: TGTGCCAGCAGTGACGGGATTGGTGAAAAACTGTTTTTT

D gene: TRBD1
CDR3 length: 15
V gene: TRBV7-9
clone size: .
J gene: TRBJ1-1
CDR3 protein: CASSLEGQGWGEAFF
CDR3 DNA: TGTGCCAGCAGCTTGGAGGGACAGGGGTGGGGAGAGGCTTTCTTT

D gene: TRBD1
CDR3 length: 15
V gene: TRBV10-3
clone size: .
J gene: TRBJ2-7
CDR3 protein: CAISESARGQYEQYF
CDR3 DNA: TGTGCCATCAGTGAGTCCGCCAGGGGGCAATACGAGCAGTACTTC

D gene: .
CDR3 length: 15
V gene: TRBV4-1
clone size: many
J gene: TRBJ1-5
CDR3 protein: CASSQEGGRGQPQHF
CDR3 DNA: TGCGCCAGCAGCCAAGAAGGGGGGAGGGGTCAGCCCCAGCATTTT

D gene: TRBD1
CDR3 length: 15
V gene: TRBV5-1
clone size: .
J gene: TRBJ1-1
CDR3 protein: CASSLFSGTGIEAFF
CDR3 DNA: TGCGCCAGCAGCTTGTTTTCCGGGACAGGGATTGAAGCTTTCTTT

D gene: .
CDR3 length: 14
V gene: TRBV19
clone size: .
J gene: TRBJ2-7
CDR3 protein: CASSIPGRDYEQYF
CDR3 DNA: TGTGCCAGTAGTATCCCCGGCAGGGATTACGAGCAGTACTTC

D gene: .
CDR3 length: 15
V gene: TRBV27
clone size: .
J gene: TRBJ2-7
CDR3 protein: CASSLYLDGTYEQYF
CDR3 DNA: TGTGCCAGCAGTTTGTATCTAGACGGAACCTACGAGCAGTACTTC

D gene: TRBD1
CDR3 length: 17
V gene: TRBV25-1
clone size: .
J gene: TRBJ1-3
CDR3 protein: CASRATGGINSGNTIYF
CDR3 DNA: TGTGCCAGCAGAGCGACAGGGGGCATTAACTCTGGAAACACCATATATTTT

D gene: .
CDR3 length: 13
V gene: TRBV7-2
clone size: .
J gene: TRBJ2-7
CDR3 protein: CASSIPSGAEQYF
CDR3 DNA: TGTGCCAGCAGCATTCCGTCAGGGGCCGAGCAGTACTTC

D gene: TRBD2
CDR3 length: 16
V gene: TRBV9
clone size: once
J gene: TRBJ2-5
CDR3 protein: CASSVAGGHVSETQYF
CDR3 DNA: TGTGCCAGCAGCGTAGCGGGAGGGCATGTGTCCGAGACCCAGTACTTC

D gene: .
CDR3 length: 15
V gene: TRBV7-9
clone size: .
J gene: TRBJ2-1
CDR3 protein: CASSEMWLARNEQFF
CDR3 DNA: TGTGCCAGCAGCGAGATGTGGCTAGCGCGGAATGAGCAGTTCTTC

D gene: .
CDR3 length: 17
V gene: TRBV5-1
clone size: .
J gene: TRBJ2-1
CDR3 protein: CASSPPKASGQGNEQFF
CDR3 DNA: TGCGCCAGCAGCCCCCCCAAGGCCAGCGGCCAGGGGAATGAGCAGTTCTTC

D gene: .
CDR3 length: 15
V gene: TRBV3-1/TRBV3-2
clone size: .
J gene: TRBJ1-5
CDR3 protein: CASSQDAGSNQPQHF
CDR3 DNA: TGTGCCAGCAGCCAAGACGCAGGTAGCAATCAGCCCCAGCATTTT

D gene: .
CDR3 length: 17
V gene: TRBV28
clone size: .
J gene: TRBJ2-5
CDR3 protein: CASSSLFWGGAGQTQYF
CDR3 DNA: TGTGCCAGCAGCTCCCTCTTTTGGGGGGGGGCGGGCCAGACCCAGTACTTC

D gene: TRBD2
CDR3 length: 15
V gene: TRBV2
clone size: .
J gene: TRBJ2-1
CDR3 protein: CASSEGSGRYNEQFF
CDR3 DNA: TGTGCCAGCAGTGAGGGTAGCGGGAGGTACAATGAGCAGTTCTTC

D gene: .
CDR3 length: 14
V gene: TRBV4-3
clone size: once
J gene: TRBJ2-1
CDR3 protein: CASSQDQGINEQFF
CDR3 DNA: TGCGCCAGCAGCCAAGACCAGGGCATCAATGAGCAGTTCTTC

D gene: TRBD1
CDR3 length: 12
V gene: TRBV9
clone size: .
J gene: TRBJ1-2
CDR3 protein: CARPDRPLGYTF
CDR3 DNA: TGTGCCAGGCCGGACAGGCCTCTTGGCTACACCTTC

D gene: TRBD2
CDR3 length: 15
V gene: TRBV3-1/TRBV3-2
clone size: .
J gene: TRBJ2-5
CDR3 protein: CASSHGLAGLETQYF
CDR3 DNA: TGTGCCAGCAGCCACGGACTAGCGGGATTAGAGACCCAGTACTTC

D gene: .
CDR3 length: 12
V gene: TRBV19
clone size: .
J gene: TRBJ2-1
CDR3 protein: CASRAFGQEQFF
CDR3 DNA: TGTGCCAGTAGGGCCTTTGGGCAGGAGCAGTTCTTC

D gene: .
CDR3 length: 14
V gene: TRBV29-1
clone size: .
J gene: TRBJ2-1
CDR3 protein: CSVEGGWSHNEQFF
CDR3 DNA: TGCAGCGTTGAAGGGGGCTGGAGCCACAATGAGCAGTTCTTC

D gene: TRBD1
CDR3 length: 13
V gene: TRBV11-1
clone size: .
J gene: TRBJ2-7
CDR3 protein: CASSPDRDYEQYF
CDR3 DNA: TGTGCCAGCAGCCCCGACAGGGACTACGAGCAGTACTTC